Reported below is one TCR beta chain. Its specific antigen is unknown. Base quality data are lacking; no much larger clone is found one base away. This record belongs to a study of blood T cell repertoires in COVID-19 (dated by TCRdb to 2018 to 2020). Study-wide context: The collaborator samples originated in the United States, Italy and Spain and spanned the acute and convalescent phases of COVID-19. A freely available public database, intended as a resource for researchers studying the immune response to SARS-CoV-2, is where the repertoires were released. HLA class I and class II types, where available, came from metadata supplied by the sample provider rather than from assay-based typing. Samples were obtained from the ongoing ImmuneRACE study (first 160 participants) and from some 1,300 subjects provided by 6 global collaborators. Deeply sampled blood TCRbeta repertoires from subjects exposed to, actively infected with, or recovered from COVID-19 were included in the dataset. The material from the prospective study consisted of cDNA or gDNA derived from T cells, B-cell-depleted T cells, or PBMCs. A de-identified subject ID, COVID-19 status, age in years and sex were almost always included in the sample metadata.

The immunoSEQ Assay, a bias-controlled multiplex PCR, was used to amplify TCRbeta CDR3 regions from genomic DNA. The paper's processing steps were these. Within the assay, amplification of reference gene primers was used to estimate how many nucleated cells each sample contained. To quantify the absolute abundance of each unique TCRbeta CDR3 rearrangement, sequence reads were collapsed and filtered. For each sample, productive Simpson clonality was calculated by taking the square root of Simpson's diversity index across productive rearrangements. TCRdb provides this immuneACCESS table in a form limited to in-frame rearrangements. Some clones are lacking; in checked studies, under half of them reflect an unresolved V gene, and why the rest are absent is not known. V and J calls and clone size are those listed in that table; D and trimming were worked out from the DNA. Within this sample are 80,000 to 95,000 clones, with approximately 80% of them counted one time only. The ten largest make up roughly a third of the sample.

The CDR3 contains 16 residues, cysteine and phenylalanine counted. Of all the DNA, just the CDR3 is kept, 48 bases in frame from base 1. Based on the germline V gene, the CDR1 and CDR2 sequences are MDHEN and SYDVKM. V is pruned by 6 bases and J by 3 bases, leaving 9 bases of the junction without a gene match. Each collaborating institution followed its own protocols to collect whole blood in K2EDTA tubes. Collaborator samples were shipped for TCRbeta analysis as frozen whole blood, isolated PBMCs, or DNA extracted from either sample type. Paper-wide results and their limitations: The amount of clinical and demographic metadata varied by source and participant and was provided uncurated.

This TCR came from a woman at least 80 years old with active or convalescent COVID-19. Input material: peripheral blood. This chain is built from TRBV28 and TRBJ2-1, with 9 bases matching TRBD2. Here the CDR3 is given as CASSETSGQSYNEQFF. Read as DNA, the sequence is TGTGCCAGCAGCGAAACTAGCGGGCAAAGCTACAATGAGCAGTTCTTC.